Following are 21 T cell receptor beta chains from one sample sequenced in a study of cytomegalovirus exposure and HLA in healthy donors (dated by TCRdb to the late 2010s). Receptor libraries were prepared by the immunoSEQ multiplex PCR assay. The multiplex PCR relied on a mix of 60 forward primers for TCR Vbeta segments and 13 reverse primers for TCR Jbeta segments. In TCRdb, the immuneACCESS table is reduced to in-frame sequences with V and J assigned. These tables do not hold every clone; where another copy was compared, an unresolved V gene accounts for under half, and the others remain unexplained. The sample includes about 98,000 clones, with 70% to 80% observed a single time. The top ten hold roughly a sixth of the sample. Sequenced sample: PBMCs. Receptors originate from a man aged 55 to 70 in good health and CMV-seropositive.

Comment on this clone: Sequence at one end of the junction differs from germline and may be a read error. This sequence joins TRBV7-7 and TRBJ2-5; 9 bases match TRBD2. This CDR3 has 15 amino acids. The germline gives CDR1 SSHAT, CDR2 FNYEAQ (reference sequence). The CDR3 DNA reads as TGTGCTAGCAGCGCGGCGGGGGGGGGTCAAGAGACCCAGTACTTC. This translates into CASSAAGGGQETQYF.

The gene calls are TRBV5-6 and TRBJ1-5, with D possibly matching TRBD1 (5 bases). Germline CDR1 and CDR2: SGHDT and YYEEEE. Trimming removed 0 bases at V and 2 bases at J, with 12 bases between. There are 16 residues in the CDR3. The CDR3, as DNA: TGTGCCAGCAGCTTGGAAGGGGTGAAAGGCAATCAGCCCCAGCATTTT. Translation gives CASSLEGVKGNQPQHF.

This clone was picked up a small number of times. The chain links TRBV5-4 to TRBJ2-7; possibly TRBD1 for D (5 bases). The germline gives CDR1 SGHNT, CDR2 YYREEE (reference sequence). The CDR3 is 14 amino acids. Trimming left V 0 bases short and J 5 bases short, with 12 bases between. The CDR3 nucleotides read TGTGCCAGCAGCTTGGAGGCAGGGCTTAACGAGCAGTACTTC. This codes for CASSLEAGLNEQYF.

This sequence joins TRBV28 and TRBJ1-3; 8 bases are shared with TRBD1. V lost 5 bases and J lost 3; bases outside the gene matches: 9. This CDR3 spans 16 amino acids. The V gene's germline CDR1 is MDHEN and CDR2 SYDVKM. The CDR3 here is CASSPSDRVGGNTIYF. The CDR3 DNA sequence: TGTGCCAGCAGTCCCTCGGACAGGGTCGGTGGAAACACCATATATTTT. The variable domain in full, completed from reference TRBV28 and TRBJ1-3, reads DVKVTQSSRYLVKRTGEKVFLECVQDMDHENMFWYRQDPGLGLRLIYFSYDVKMKEKGDIPEGYSVSREKKERFSLILESASTNQTSMYLCASSPSDRVGGNTIYFGEGSWLTVV.

The chain couples TRBV4-3 to TRBJ1-5; TRBD1 might be the D (5 bases). The V end lost 1 base, the J end lost 5 bases, and 9 bases lay between the germline ends. This CDR3 is 14 amino acids long. In germline, CDR1 is LGHNA, CDR2 YSLEER. In DNA, the CDR3 is TGCGCCAGCAGCCAAGGACAGTTCGATCAGCCCCAGCATTTT. It specifies CASSQGQFDQPQHF.

The chain joins TRBV6-1 to TRBJ1-4, with TRBD1 matching 12 bases. The CDR3 is 14 amino acids. Germline assignment: CDR1 MNHNS and CDR2 SASEGT. Germline trimming cut 6 bases from V and 11 bases from J; bases unmatched to any gene: 7. The CDR3 DNA sequence: TGTGCCAGCAGGGCGGGGACAGGGGGCGGGAAACTGTTTTTT. This sequence encodes CASRAGTGGGKLFF.

This clone has only a few counts. The CDR3 protein is CASSLVPGSYEQYF. As DNA, the CDR3 is TGTGCCAGCAGCTTGGTTCCAGGCTCCTACGAGCAGTACTTC. The V and J genes are TRBV5-6 and TRBJ2-7; D is unresolved. The V and J ends lost 0 bases and 0 bases respectively, with 7 bases between them. Germline CDR1 and CDR2: SGHDT and YYEEEE. This CDR3 comprises 14 residues.

V and J are TRBV15 and TRBJ2-7; TRBD1 is a possible D gene (5 bases). The CDR3 runs 12 residues. Trimming took off 0 bases at V and 6 bases at J, with 6 bases between the two ends. Germline V gene lookup returns CDR1 LNHNV and CDR2 YYDKDF (reference sequence). CDR3 sequence (DNA): TGTGCCACCAGCAGAGACAGGGTCGAGCAGTACTTC. Protein product: CATSRDRVEQYF. Using reference TRBV15 and TRBJ2-7 for the parts outside the CDR3, the full variable domain is DAMVIQNPRYQVTQFGKPVTLSCSQTLNHNVMYWYQQKSSQAPKLLFHYYDKDFNNEADTPDNFQSRRPNTSFCFLDIRSPGLGDTAMYLCATSRDRVEQYFGPGTRLTVT.

This clone was observed a few times. The rearrangement joins TRBV6-6 to TRBJ1-1; D is ambiguous. Trimming stripped 7 bases from V and 4 bases from J, with 13 bases between. This CDR3 comprises 13 residues. CDR1 is MNHNY, CDR2 SVGAGI, per germline (reference sequence). In nucleotides, the CDR3 is TGTGCCAGCACAAATCAGGCGATCACTGAAGCTTTCTTT. Translation gives CASTNQAITEAFF.

The chain carries TRBV5-1 and TRBJ1-4, with D unclear. In germline, CDR1 is SGHRS, CDR2 YFSETQ. This CDR3 has 13 amino acids. V was clipped by 5 bases and J by 7 bases, with 12 bases between them. The CDR3 DNA reads as TGCGCCAGCAGGCCAAGCCTTGGTGAAAAACTGTTTTTT. It codes for CASRPSLGEKLFF.

This chain joins TRBV27 and TRBJ1-5; D perhaps matches TRBD1 (5 bases). The germline V gene encodes CDR1 MNHEY and CDR2 SMNVEV (reference sequence). Trimming cost V 8 bases and J 3 bases, with 8 bases left between them. The CDR3 is made up of 12 amino acids. This chain's CDR3 is CASGTFNQPQHF. For the CDR3, the DNA is TGTGCCAGCGGGACTTTCAATCAGCCCCAGCATTTT.

The chain employs TRBV19 and TRBJ2-7; 7 bases match TRBD1. V lost 5 bases, J lost 2 bases, and 6 bases stayed unmatched. The germline V gene encodes CDR1 LNHDA and CDR2 SQIVND (reference sequence). CDR3 size: 14 residues. CDR3 sequence reads: CASSEAGGPYEQYF. The CDR3 DNA reads TGTGCCAGTAGTGAAGCAGGGGGACCCTACGAGCAGTACTTC.

The V and J genes are TRBV5-1 and TRBJ2-7, with 9 positions matching TRBD1. V dropped 5 bases and J dropped 6; count of bases not matched to a gene: 12. The CDR3 is made up of 15 amino acids. Per the germline V gene, CDR1 is SGHRS and CDR2 is YFSETQ. The CDR3 region is CASRERTGESAEQYF. In nucleotides, the CDR3 is TGCGCCAGCAGAGAGAGGACAGGGGAGTCCGCCGAGCAGTACTTC.

This clone appeared a few times. This chain joins TRBV18 and TRBJ2-7, with a possible D match to TRBD2 (6 bases). V was cut by 5 bases and J by 4 bases, with 15 bases left in between. This CDR3 contains 14 residues. In germline, CDR1 is KGHSH, CDR2 LQKENI. Here the CDR3 DNA reads TGTGCCAGCTCAACGGGACTTCTCTCGTACGAGCAGTACTTC. Its translation is CASSTGLLSYEQYF.

The rearrangement joins TRBV7-2 to TRBJ2-5; 7 bases match TRBD1. The germline CDR1 and CDR2 sequences are SGHTA and FQGNSA. This CDR3 comprises 14 residues. Germline trimming cut 5 bases from V and 2 bases from J; bases unmatched to any gene: 5. CDR3 amino acids: CASSRDSLQETQYF. CDR3 DNA: TGTGCCAGCAGCCGGGACAGCCTTCAAGAGACCCAGTACTTC.

The V call is TRBV25-1, the J call TRBJ1-2; TRBD1 is a possible D gene (6 bases). This CDR3 spans 14 amino acids. The V end lost 3 bases, the J end lost 5 bases, and 13 bases lay between the germline ends. CDR1 and CDR2 (germline): MGHDK, SYGVNS. The CDR3 DNA sequence: TGTGCCAGCAGTGAGGCAGGGGCTTCGTATGGCTACACCTTC. Protein product: CASSEAGASYGYTF.

V usage is TRBV23-1 and J usage is TRBJ1-2, with TRBD1 identical over 7 bases. Being an ORF, TRBV23-1 has a function that is uncertain. There are 13 residues in the CDR3. V lost 3 bases and J lost 4; bases outside the gene matches: 2. The CDR3 spells CASSQPGGYGYTF. CDR3 DNA: TGCGCCAGCAGTCAGCCAGGGGGCTATGGCTACACCTTC.

The chain carries TRBV27 and TRBJ2-5; TRBD2 is a possible D gene (6 bases). The J call may be wrong; the DNA end is better matched by TRBJ2-7. Looked up from germline, CDR1 is MNHEY and CDR2 is SMNVEV (reference sequence). CDR3 length equals 16 residues. CDR3 in DNA: TGTGCCAGCAGTTTAGGAGTCGGGGCGGGAAACTACGAGCAGTACTTC. Protein product: CASSLGVGAGNYEQYF.

The V call is TRBV30, the J call TRBJ2-7; tentatively, D is TRBD2 (6 bases). The length of the CDR3 is 15 residues. Looked up from germline, CDR1 is GTSNPN and CDR2 is SVGIG (reference sequence). V was pared by 0 bases and J by 5 bases, with 17 bases between. The CDR3: CAWSVLAGRGNEQYF. In DNA, the CDR3 is TGTGCCTGGAGTGTACTTGCGGGGCGGGGTAACGAGCAGTACTTC.

This CDR3 is CASSYSRVTEQYF. Written as DNA, the CDR3 is TGTGCCAGCAGTTACTCTAGAGTCACCGAGCAGTACTTC. The chain carries TRBV6-6 and TRBJ2-7; D gene unclear. With 0 bases removed from V and 6 bases from J, the gap between germline ends came to 9 bases. CDR3 size: 13 residues. Germline V gene sequence: CDR1 MNHNY, CDR2 SVGAGI (reference sequence).

This clone was recorded only once. The chain joins TRBV12-5 to TRBJ1-1, with 7 bases aligning to TRBD1. V trimming: 6 bases; J trimming: 1 base; junction bases outside the gene matches: 5. The CDR3 contains 14 residues. In germline, CDR1 is LGHNT, CDR2 FRNRAP. CDR3 sequence: CASGGGQKNTEAFF. The CDR3 DNA follows: TGTGCTAGTGGGGGGGGACAGAAGAACACTGAAGCTTTCTTT.